This entry describes one T cell receptor (beta chain). Germline CDR1 reads KGHSH; CDR2 reads LQKENI. CDR3 length: 14 amino acids. V dropped 8 bases and J dropped 2; count of bases not matched to a gene: 6. The second PCR ran about 6 to 11 cycles with a sample-barcoded 5' primer and J-beta primers. TCRdb re-derived calls from the 5' RACE reads in MiXCR, one entry per CDR3 protein. The sample records about 970,000 distinct CDR3 sequences, roughly half being singletons. This record comes from a study of blood T cells in healthy people across ages. The specimen was blood. The V call is TRBV18, the J call TRBJ2-5; 9 bases fit TRBD1. The receptor was derived from a woman aged 55-69 years in good health. For the CDR3, the DNA is TGTGCCAGCCGCGGGACAGGGTCACAAGAGACCCAGTACTTC. This sequence encodes CASRGTGSQETQYF.